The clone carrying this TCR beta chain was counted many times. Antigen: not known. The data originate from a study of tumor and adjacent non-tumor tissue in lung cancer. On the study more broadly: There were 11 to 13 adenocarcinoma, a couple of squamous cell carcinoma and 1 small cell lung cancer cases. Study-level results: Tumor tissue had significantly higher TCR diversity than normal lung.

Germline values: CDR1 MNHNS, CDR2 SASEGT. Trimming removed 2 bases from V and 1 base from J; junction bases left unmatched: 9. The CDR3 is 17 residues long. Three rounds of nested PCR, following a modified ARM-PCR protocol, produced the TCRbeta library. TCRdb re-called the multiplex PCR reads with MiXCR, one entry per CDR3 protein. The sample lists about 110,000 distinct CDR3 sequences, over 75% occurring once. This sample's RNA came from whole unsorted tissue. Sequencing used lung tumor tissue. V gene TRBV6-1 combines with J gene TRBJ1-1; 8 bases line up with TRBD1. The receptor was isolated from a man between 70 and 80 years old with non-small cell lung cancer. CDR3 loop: CASSELRPGGRNTEAFF. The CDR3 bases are TGTGCCAGCAGTGAACTGCGGCCAGGGGGCAGGAACACTGAAGCTTTCTTT.